Following are 20 T cell receptor beta chains from one sample sequenced in a study of cytomegalovirus exposure and HLA in healthy donors (dated by TCRdb to the late 2010s). The method was the immunoSEQ multiplex PCR assay. For the multiplex PCR, a mixture combining 60 forward primers for TCR Vbeta segments and 13 reverse primers for TCR Jbeta segments was used. The source is immuneACCESS, and TCRdb retained only in-frame sequences with V and J called. Part of the clones is not carried over; for the studies checked, unresolved V genes explain less than half of this, and the remainder is unexplained. Counted in this sample were about 97,000 clones; about 80% of them appeared once. 4.1% of the sample is taken by the ten largest. Sequenced material: PBMCs. These receptor sequences come from a man in his forties in good health and CMV-seronegative.

The chain has TRBV10-3 and TRBJ2-3, with 7 bases aligning to TRBD2. There are 16 residues in the CDR3. V lost 6 bases to trimming and J lost 3 bases; unmatched junction nucleotides: 12. Per germline, CDR1 ENHRY and CDR2 SYGVKD. CDR3 DNA: TGTGCCATCAGGGCGGGGAGGGGCCCGGTAACAGATACGCAGTATTTT. Its translation: CAIRAGRGPVTDTQYF.

This chain joins TRBV5-6 and TRBJ1-2, with D tentatively TRBD1 (5 bases). V was pared by 1 base and J by 8 bases, with 9 bases between. The CDR3 covers 12 residues. Germline CDR1 is SGHDT and CDR2 is YYEEEE. The CDR3 DNA follows: TGTGCCAGCAGCTTGTGGGGCGACGGCTACACCTTC. Translated: CASSLWGDGYTF.

The chain has TRBV9 and TRBJ2-7; D may be TRBD2 (6 bases). Germline loops: CDR1 SGDLS, CDR2 YYNGEE. The CDR3 is made up of 16 amino acids. The V gene lost 3 bases and the J gene lost 6 bases, with 22 bases spanning the gap. CDR3 sequence (DNA): TGTGCCAGCAGCGAGAACCCAGCCGGGGGAAAGTCCGAGCAGTACTTC. It is translated as CASSENPAGGKSEQYF.

This clone was recorded a few times. The chain carries TRBV28 and TRBJ2-3; TRBD1 is a possible D gene (6 bases). Germline CDR1 reads MDHEN; CDR2 reads SYDVKM. CDR3 length: 15 amino acids. Trimming pared 6 bases from V and 0 bases from J, leaving 13 bases between. CDR3 residues: CASRWGRGSTDTQYF. In DNA, the CDR3 is TGTGCCAGCAGGTGGGGCAGGGGTAGCACAGATACGCAGTATTTT. Looking up the rest from reference TRBV28 and TRBJ2-3 gives the full variable domain: DVKVTQSSRYLVKRTGEKVFLECVQDMDHENMFWYRQDPGLGLRLIYFSYDVKMKEKGDIPEGYSVSREKKERFSLILESASTNQTSMYLCASRWGRGSTDTQYFGPGTRLTVL.

The chain links TRBV7-9 to TRBJ2-7; weak D call: TRBD1 (5 bases). Germline lookup yields CDR1 SEHNR and CDR2 FQNEAQ (reference sequence). With 1 base removed from V and 2 bases from J, the gap between germline ends came to 9 bases. The CDR3 is 14 amino acids. The CDR3 is CASSLDRQTYEQYV. The CDR3 DNA follows: TGTGCCAGCAGCTTAGACCGACAGACCTACGAGCAGTACGTC.

V gene TRBV2 combines with J gene TRBJ2-1, with 14 bases aligning to TRBD2. Unmatched junction bases numbered 5, after V lost 5 bases and J lost 8 bases. This CDR3 has 15 amino acids. Germline lookup yields CDR1 SNHLY and CDR2 FYNNEI. This chain's CDR3 is CASSQTSGGADEQFF. The CDR3 bases are TGTGCCAGCAGTCAGACTAGCGGGGGGGCCGATGAGCAGTTCTTC.

This clone was counted once. This chain links TRBV27 with TRBJ1-6, with TRBD1 matching 10 bases. Germline V gives CDR1 MNHEY, CDR2 SMNVEV (reference sequence). This CDR3 has 15 residues. Trimming cost V 5 bases and J 9 bases; bases outside gene matches: 7. CDR3 in amino acids: CASSSRDRGVSPLHF. The CDR3 DNA is TGTGCCAGCAGTAGCCGGGACAGGGGAGTTTCACCCCTCCACTTT.

This rearrangement joins TRBV9 to TRBJ2-5; 11 bases fit TRBD2. The end of the DNA fits TRBJ2-7 better, so the J call may be wrong. The CDR3 contains 16 residues. The germline gives CDR1 SGDLS, CDR2 YYNGEE. CDR3 coding DNA: TGTGCCAGCAGCCCACGACTAGCGGGGAGCTCCTACGAGCAGTACTTC. Translated: CASSPRLAGSSYEQYF.

The sample holds one count of this clone. J is TRBJ1-1 and V is TRBV12-5; D gene ambiguous. The germline V and J ends were trimmed by 0 bases and 6 bases, with 11 bases remaining between them. The CDR3 runs 14 residues. Germline V gene lookup returns CDR1 LGHNT and CDR2 FRNRAP. The CDR3 DNA follows: TGTGCTAGTGGTTTGGTACCACTTGAAGCTGAAGCTTTCTTT. Amino acids: CASGLVPLEAEAFF. Complete variable domain (other parts from reference TRBV12-5 and TRBJ1-1): DARVTQTPRHKVTEMGQEVTMRCQPILGHNTVFWYRQTMMQGLELLAYFRNRAPLDDSGMPKDRFSAEMPDATLATLKIQPSEPRDSAVYFCASGLVPLEAEAFFGQGTRLTVV.

This clone came up a few times. The chain couples TRBV5-4 to TRBJ2-1; the D is unclear. The CDR3 is made up of 13 amino acids. The V end was cut by 2 bases, the J end by 9 bases, with 12 bases between. Germline CDR1 and CDR2: SGHNT and YYREEE (reference sequence). This CDR3 is CASSFEWAGEQFF. CDR3 in DNA: TGTGCCAGCAGCTTCGAATGGGCTGGTGAGCAGTTCTTC.

This clone has only one observation. This chain links TRBV7-9 with TRBJ2-7; maybe TRBD2 (5 bases). The CDR3 loop spans 13 amino acids. V lost 5 bases, J lost 3 bases, and 11 bases lay in between. Germline CDR1 and CDR2: SEHNR and FQNEAQ (reference sequence). In DNA, the CDR3 is TGTGCCAGCAGCGATACAGACTACTACGAGCAGTACTTC. Translating gives CASSDTDYYEQYF.

The V gene is TRBV11-2, the J gene TRBJ1-2, with 9 bases aligning to TRBD1. The CDR3 consists of 15 residues. With 5 bases clipped from V and 6 bases from J, the junction kept 10 bases outside the gene matches. Germline values: CDR1 SGHAT, CDR2 FQNNGV. The CDR3 sequence: CASSENRGLVDGYTF. The CDR3 DNA is TGTGCCAGCAGCGAGAACAGGGGGCTAGTAGATGGCTACACCTTC.

Concerning this clone: One end of the junction fails to match germline, which may point to a read error. This sample includes further DNA sequences coding for the same CDR3. The J gene is TRBJ1-6, the V gene TRBV7-8, with a tentative D call TRBD1 (6 bases). CDR1 and CDR2 (germline): SGHVS, FQNEAQ. This CDR3 is built from 14 residues. The CDR3 protein is CASSRGSYNSPLHF. The CDR3 DNA is TGTGCCAGCAGCAGGGGGTCCTATAATTCCCCCCTCCACTTT.

This rearrangement joins TRBV4-1 to TRBJ2-3; D is possibly TRBD1 (5 bases). CDR3 length: 16 amino acids. Looked up from germline, CDR1 is MGHRA and CDR2 is YSYEKL. The ends were cut back, 0 bases at V and 0 bases at J, with 10 bases in the middle. This CDR3 is CASSQDWSGSTDTQYF. The DNA for the CDR3 is TGCGCCAGCAGCCAAGATTGGTCAGGGAGCACAGATACGCAGTATTTT.

V and J are TRBV5-4 and TRBJ2-1, with 8 bases aligning to TRBD2. CDR3 length equals 16 residues. The V gene end was trimmed by 4 bases and the J gene end by 0 bases; junction bases not matched to a gene: 6. The germline gives CDR1 SGHNT, CDR2 YYREEE (reference sequence). CDR3 region: CASSSGGSTSYNEQFF. In nucleotides, the CDR3 is TGTGCCAGCAGCAGCGGGGGTTCTACCTCCTACAATGAGCAGTTCTTC. The variable domain in full, completed from reference TRBV5-4 and TRBJ2-1, reads ETGVTQSPTHLIKTRGQQVTLRCSSQSGHNTVSWYQQALGQGPQFIFQYYREEENGRGNFPPRFSGLQFPNYSSELNVNALELDDSALYLCASSSGGSTSYNEQFFGPGTRLTVL.

This chain joins TRBV4-1 and TRBJ2-3; 8 positions agree with TRBD2. In germline, CDR1 is MGHRA, CDR2 YSYEKL. This CDR3 is 16 amino acids long. Unmatched junction bases numbered 6, after V lost 3 bases and J lost 1 base. DNA of the CDR3: TGCGCCAGCAGCCAGCAAGGAGCGGGGGGCACAGATACGCAGTATTTT. Amino acid sequence: CASSQQGAGGTDTQYF.

This sequence joins TRBV30 and TRBJ1-2; D remains ambiguous. The length of the CDR3 is 13 residues. Trimming stripped 2 bases from V and 4 bases from J, with 11 bases between. Looked up from germline, CDR1 is GTSNPN and CDR2 is SVGIG (reference sequence). The CDR3, as DNA: TGTGCCTGGAGTAAGGACGGAGGCTATGGCTACACCTTC. Its protein is CAWSKDGGYGYTF.

The chain uses TRBV27 and TRBJ1-5; D might be TRBD1 (6 bases). The CDR3 sequence is 13 residues long. The V gene lost 5 bases and the J gene lost 7 bases, with 12 bases spanning the gap. Germline V gene data show CDR1 as MNHEY and CDR2 as SMNVEV (reference sequence). The CDR3 bases are TGTGCCAGCAGTCCGACTACAGGGCAGCCCCAGCATTTT. It codes for CASSPTTGQPQHF.

The chain is built from TRBV6-5 and TRBJ2-5; D perhaps matches TRBD1 (5 bases). The CDR3 is made up of 12 amino acids. The V and J ends lost 7 bases and 2 bases respectively, with 8 bases between them. CDR1 is MNHEY and CDR2 is SVGAGI in the germline V gene. The CDR3 sequence is CASTGIQETQYF. The CDR3 DNA reads TGTGCCAGCACAGGGATTCAAGAGACCCAGTACTTC.

The J gene is TRBJ2-5, the V gene TRBV9; a possible D gene is TRBD2 (6 bases). The germline CDR1 and CDR2 sequences are SGDLS and YYNGEE. The ends were cut back, 4 bases at V and 2 bases at J, with 18 bases in the middle. The CDR3 covers 16 residues. CDR3 in amino acids: CASSPGGGAHQETQYF. As DNA, the CDR3 is TGTGCCAGCAGCCCCGGGGGAGGAGCACATCAAGAGACCCAGTACTTC.